Sequencing of this T cell receptor beta chain was carried out in a study of T cell responses to AZD1222 COVID-19 vaccine. General observations from the study: At baseline, just a handful of AZD1222 recipients tested seropositive. Increased Spike-specific TCR breadth and depth were observed after two AZD1222 doses. In a largely white British group with more females than males, clonal diversity was possibly underestimated.

The CDR3 is made up of 15 amino acids. Trimming pared 4 bases from V and 1 base from J, leaving 13 bases between. CDR1 SGHDN and CDR2 FVKESK come from the germline V gene. This clone has a single count. Its cognate antigen is unknown. The assay was immunoSEQ multiplex PCR, and TCRdb's table has in-frame clones only and misses some. The sample lists roughly 120,000 clones, roughly 85% occurring once. The clonotype was recovered from an adult in good health. The chain recombines TRBV14 with TRBJ1-2; D is perhaps TRBD1 (5 bases). This sample comprised peripheral blood, obtained on day 0 of AZD1222 vaccination. CDR3 sequence (DNA): TGTGCCAGCAGCCCCTCACCCGACAGTAACTATGGCTACACCTTC. Translation: CASSPSPDSNYGYTF.